Listed below are T cell receptor beta chains from one sample, sequenced in a study of cytomegalovirus exposure and HLA in healthy donors. The repertoire was sequenced with immunoSEQ multiplex PCR; TCRdb's copy has only in-frame clones and lacks some. The sample yields about 340,000 clones, about nine tenths seen once. The sequencing input was PBMCs. The receptor set was obtained from a young woman in good health and CMV-seronegative. Each CDR3 is given with its conserved first and last residue. D genes are given only for firm matches. Size tells how often a clone was seen (once, few, many) or the class of an expanded clone, and some rows leave it out.

J: TRBJ2-7; D: TRBD1; V: TRBV18; size: few; length: 14; DNA: TGTGCCAGCTCACCAAGGGGGCGGCCCGAGGAGCAGTACTTC; CDR3: CASSPRGRPEEQYF
J: TRBJ2-2; D: -; V: TRBV13; size: once; length: 12; DNA: TGTGCCAGCGGGGCGCGGTCCGGGGAGCTGTTTTTT; CDR3: CASGARSGELFF
J: TRBJ2-3; D: -; V: TRBV29-1; size: -; length: 12; DNA: TGCAGCGTTGAATGGGGGGCAGATACGCAGTATTTT; CDR3: CSVEWGADTQYF
J: TRBJ2-3; D: -; V: TRBV10-3; size: -; length: 15; DNA: TGTGCCATCAGTGAACGGGAGCTACACACAGATACGCAGTATTTT; CDR3: CAISERELHTDTQYF
J: TRBJ1-1; D: -; V: TRBV10-3; size: -; length: 14; DNA: TGTGCCATCGCCTGGGGCCCGGGGGGCGCTGAAGCTTTCTTT; CDR3: CAIAWGPGGAEAFF
J: TRBJ2-1; D: -; V: TRBV2; size: -; length: 11; DNA: TGTGCCAGCACTACCCTTAATGAGCAGTTCTTC; CDR3: CASTTLNEQFF
J: TRBJ1-5; D: -; V: TRBV2; size: -; length: 17; DNA: TGTGCCAGCAGTGAGTCTCCAGGGGAAATTAGCAATCAGCCCCAGCATTTT; CDR3: CASSESPGEISNQPQHF
J: TRBJ1-1; D: -; V: TRBV5-6; size: once; length: 12; DNA: TGTGCCAGCAGCTTATCGGGGGGTGAAGCTTTCTTT; CDR3: CASSLSGGEAFF
J: TRBJ2-7; D: -; V: TRBV4-3; size: -; length: 15; DNA: TGCGCCAGCAGCCAAGATTCCCCGGCGGGCAACGAGCAGTACTTC; CDR3: CASSQDSPAGNEQYF
J: TRBJ2-3; D: TRBD2; V: TRBV4-2; size: -; length: 18; DNA: TGTGCCAGCAGCCAAGTACTAGCGGGAGGTTCGAGCACAGATACGCAGTATTTT; CDR3: CASSQVLAGGSSTDTQYF
J: TRBJ2-2; D: TRBD1; V: TRBV18; size: -; length: 16; DNA: TGTGCCAGCTCACCACAGGGGGCACGGGACACCGGGGAGCTGTTTTTT; CDR3: CASSPQGARDTGELFF
J: TRBJ1-2; D: -; V: TRBV2; size: -; length: 15; DNA: TGTGCCAGCAGGAATGGCGGAACCTATAGATATGGCTACACCTTC; CDR3: CASRNGGTYRYGYTF
J: TRBJ1-2; D: -; V: TRBV19; size: once; length: 15; DNA: TGTGCCAGTACCCGTGAGGCCGGGACAAAGGTTGGCTACACCTTC; CDR3: CASTREAGTKVGYTF
J: TRBJ2-7; D: -; V: TRBV6-6; size: -; length: 13; DNA: TGTGCCAGCCGATTGCTCGAGAGGCGCGAGCAGTACTTC; CDR3: CASRLLERREQYF
J: TRBJ2-7; D: TRBD1; V: TRBV7-8; size: -; length: 15; DNA: TGTGCCAGCAGCTTAGCCCTTACGCAACAGGGGGTAAGGTACTTC; CDR3: CASSLALTQQGVRYF
J: TRBJ2-5; D: -; V: TRBV7-9; size: few; length: 14; DNA: TGTGCCAGCAGCGACGCACCACAGCAAGAGACCCAGTACTTC; CDR3: CASSDAPQQETQYF
J: TRBJ2-7; D: -; V: TRBV2; size: -; length: 13; DNA: TGTGCCAGCAGTGAATCAGTAGCCGGCGAGCAGTACTTC; CDR3: CASSESVAGEQYF
J: TRBJ1-3; D: -; V: TRBV6-5; size: -; length: 14; DNA: TGTGCCAGCAGGAGCTCGACGGGTGGAAACACCATATATTTT; CDR3: CASRSSTGGNTIYF
J: TRBJ2-1; D: -; V: TRBV30; size: -; length: 13; DNA: TGTGCCTGGAGTGCAGCGGGCTACAATGAGCAGTTCTTC; CDR3: CAWSAAGYNEQFF
J: TRBJ2-3; D: TRBD2; V: TRBV2; size: -; length: 19; DNA: TGTGCCAGCGGCTTTGGGGGGACTAGCGGGAGACTAGTCACAGATACGCAGTATTTT; CDR3: CASGFGGTSGRLVTDTQYF